The 14 T cell receptor beta chains listed next were all sequenced from one sample in a study of blood T cell repertoires in COVID-19 (dated by TCRdb to 2020 to 2021). The protocol used for the library was the immunoSEQ multiplex PCR assay. Here the immuneACCESS table is served through TCRdb, limited to in-frame sequences with V and J called. Missing clones are a known gap in these copies; in checked studies unresolved V genes cover under half, and the rest lacks a known reason. The sample profile shows 250,000 to 300,000 clones; under 90% of them were found once. The biggest ten clones account for 11% of the sample. The source material was peripheral blood. The receptors come from a woman younger than 45 with COVID-19, enrolled during active disease.

The rearrangement uses TRBV2 and TRBJ2-3, with 9 bases matching TRBD2. The CDR3 totals 14 residues. Germline trimming cut 8 bases from V and 8 bases from J; bases unmatched to any gene: 11. In germline, CDR1 is SNHLY, CDR2 FYNNEI. The CDR3 DNA is TGTGCCAGCGGCGCCGGGACTAGCTTCGGTACGCAGTATTTT. Translating gives CASGAGTSFGTQYF. The full variable domain, with the rest looked up from reference TRBV2 and TRBJ2-3, is EPEVTQTPSHQVTQMGQEVILRCVPISNHLYFYWYRQILGQKVEFLVSFYNNEISEKSEIFDDQFSVERPDGSNFTLKIRSTKLEDSAMYFCASGAGTSFGTQYFGPGTRLTVL.

The V call is TRBV14, the J call TRBJ2-7, with a possible D match to TRBD2 (5 bases). Germline V gene lookup returns CDR1 SGHDN and CDR2 FVKESK. CDR3 size: 15 residues. The V gene lost 1 base and the J gene lost 6 bases, with 16 bases spanning the gap. The CDR3 protein is CASSQAGLPSFEQYF. The CDR3 coding sequence is TGTGCCAGCAGCCAAGCAGGACTCCCAAGTTTCGAGCAGTACTTC.

This clone was seen a single time. V gene TRBV6-5 combines with J gene TRBJ2-7; 7 nucleotides line up with TRBD2. The CDR3 is 12 amino acids. Germline lookup yields CDR1 MNHEY and CDR2 SVGAGI. V lost 8 bases to trimming and J lost 3 bases; unmatched junction nucleotides: 4. The DNA for the CDR3 is TGTGCCAGCCGCGGGAGTAGCTACGAGCAGTACTTC. Amino acid sequence: CASRGSSYEQYF.

The rearrangement links TRBV19 to TRBJ1-5, with 9 bases matching TRBD1. CDR1 LNHDA and CDR2 SQIVND come from the germline V gene (reference sequence). The trim removed 8 bases at V and 5 bases at J, leaving 7 bases unmatched. The CDR3 totals 14 residues. The chain's CDR3 is CASSGQGPDQPQHF. The CDR3 DNA follows: TGTGCCAGTTCGGGACAGGGCCCCGATCAGCCCCAGCATTTT.

In its sample, this clone was seen once. The chain joins TRBV18 to TRBJ1-1; TRBD1 matches at 11 bases. The germline V gene encodes CDR1 KGHSH and CDR2 LQKENI. The V and J ends lost 3 bases and 0 bases, in that order; junction bases with no gene match: 6. This CDR3 is built from 17 residues. The CDR3 here is CASSPGDRGLVNTEAFF. In DNA, the CDR3 is TGTGCCAGCTCACCGGGGGACAGGGGGTTGGTGAACACTGAAGCTTTCTTT.

V usage is TRBV5-4 and J usage is TRBJ2-7, with D unclear. The CDR3 contains 13 residues. Germline V lookup: CDR1 SGHNT, CDR2 YYREEE (reference sequence). V gave up 0 bases and J gave up 9 bases, with 13 bases separating them. DNA of the CDR3: TGTGCCAGCAGCTTGGTCGGCGTGGGCCCGCAGTACTTC. Translating it yields CASSLVGVGPQYF.

The chain combines TRBV7-6 with TRBJ1-1; D ambiguous. CDR1 SGHVS and CDR2 FNYEAQ come from the germline V gene. Deletions cut 1 base from V and 0 bases from J, with 18 bases between. The CDR3 runs 18 residues. CDR3 sequence (DNA): TGTGCCAGCAGCTTAGGGGCGGGTCGGACCCTTGTGAACACTGAAGCTTTCTTT. Translation: CASSLGAGRTLVNTEAFF.

The V call is TRBV5-6, the J call TRBJ2-1; 11 nucleotides align to TRBD2. The CDR3 has 15 amino acids. Looked up from germline, CDR1 is SGHDT and CDR2 is YYEEEE. Trimming took 7 bases from V and 5 from J; bases not matched to a gene: 8. CDR3: CASRTLAGGNNEQFF. CDR3 DNA sequence: TGTGCCAGCCGAACTCTAGCGGGGGGTAACAATGAGCAGTTCTTC.

V is TRBV14 and J is TRBJ1-2, with D perhaps TRBD1 (5 bases). Trimming cost V 4 bases and J 4 bases, with 19 bases left between them. The length of the CDR3 is 16 residues. CDR1 and CDR2 (germline): SGHDN, FVKESK. The CDR3 spells CASSPTSRRALYGYTF. The CDR3 DNA sequence: TGTGCCAGCAGCCCCACCTCACGCAGGGCGCTCTATGGCTACACCTTC. Variable domain in full (rest from reference TRBV14 and TRBJ1-2): EAGVTQFPSHSVIEKGQTVTLRCDPISGHDNLYWYRRVMGKEIKFLLHFVKESKQDESGMPNNRFLAERTGGTYSTLKVQPAELEDSGVYFCASSPTSRRALYGYTFGSGTRLTVV.

The CDR3 sequence is CATEAGTDTQYF. For the CDR3, the DNA is TGTGCCACCGAGGCGGGCACAGATACGCAGTATTTT. This chain uses TRBV24-1 with TRBJ2-3; D gene uncertain. Germline V gives CDR1 KGHDR, CDR2 SFDVKD. This CDR3 comprises 12 residues. The V gene lost 9 bases and the J gene lost 1 base, with 7 bases spanning the gap.

The chain is built from TRBV5-1 and TRBJ1-2, with TRBD1 matching 7 bases. The V gene end was trimmed by 5 bases and the J gene end by 6 bases; junction bases not matched to a gene: 4. Germline V lookup: CDR1 SGHRS, CDR2 YFSETQ. This CDR3 has 12 amino acids. CDR3 sequence reads: CASRRDSHGYTF. In nucleotides, the CDR3 is TGCGCCAGCAGACGGGACAGCCATGGCTACACCTTC. Supplemented by reference TRBV5-1 and TRBJ1-2, the full variable domain reads KAGVTQTPRYLIKTRGQQVTLSCSPISGHRSVSWYQQTPGQGLQFLFEYFSETQRNKGNFPGRFSGRQFSNSRSEMNVSTLELGDSALYLCASRRDSHGYTFGSGTRLTVV.

This clone was seen once. In DNA, the CDR3 is TGTGCCAGCCATCCCCCGGAGGGAGCTAACTATGGCTACACCTTC. This translates into CASHPPEGANYGYTF. The chain employs TRBV2 and TRBJ1-2, with unresolved D. This CDR3 comprises 15 residues. V lost 8 bases and J 0 bases, leaving 16 bases between the germline ends. In germline, CDR1 is SNHLY, CDR2 FYNNEI.

The gene calls are TRBV6-1 and TRBJ2-5; TRBD1 might be the D (6 bases). V lost 1 base and J lost 1, with 10 bases in between. The CDR3 is made up of 15 amino acids. Germline CDR1 and CDR2: MNHNS and SASEGT. This CDR3 is CASSEGDRIQETQYF. Written as DNA, the CDR3 is TGTGCCAGCAGTGAAGGCGACAGGATCCAAGAGACCCAGTACTTC.

This clone was seen just once. The CDR3 DNA is TGTGCCAGCAGTGAGAGGACAGGGCCCTACGAGCAGTACTTC. This encodes CASSERTGPYEQYF. The chain uses TRBV2 and TRBJ2-7; TRBD1 aligns across 8 bases. The CDR3 length is 14 residues. Trimming removed 3 bases from V and 2 bases from J; junction bases left unmatched: 3. Germline V CDR1 and CDR2: SNHLY, FYNNEI.